This entry features one T cell receptor (beta chain) sequence. Its antigen is undetermined. This sample was included in a study of T cell responses to AZD1222 COVID-19 vaccine. The CDR3 has 15 amino acids. Trimming removed 1 base at V and 3 bases at J, with 12 bases between. Germline CDR1 reads SGHVS; CDR2 reads FQNEAQ. TCRdb's copy holds only in-frame clones and misses some; the assay was immunoSEQ multiplex PCR. In the table there are 120,000 or so clones, approximately 89% of which are singletons. General study results and limits: Once two AZD1222 doses were given, Spike-specific TCR breadth and depth went up. Nearly half of spike-specific TCRs reportedly target variant regions that are unmutated in the B.1.351 and B.1.1.7 variants. Donors skewed white British and female; clonal diversity was possibly underestimated. Among vaccine-associated CD4 TCRs, coverage spanned spike, with dominance at 160-218 and 743-854.

This clonotype was sampled from an adult in good health. The chain has TRBV7-8 and TRBJ1-1; D possibly corresponds to TRBD1 (5 bases). The material sequenced was peripheral blood, taken on day 0 of AZD1222 vaccination. CDR3 DNA: TGTGCCAGCAGCTTAGGGGCAGGGAGGGACACTGAAGCTTTCTTT. Encoded protein: CASSLGAGRDTEAFF.